This T cell receptor (beta chain) was recorded in a study of shared clonotypes between healthy human individuals. Study conclusions and caveats: Investigators expected sequencing depth to affect clonotype sharing among donors.

The data were produced by immunoSEQ multiplex PCR, yet TCRdb's version contains in-frame clones alone and is incomplete. The repertoire consists of around 2.1 million clones, with almost 96% occurring once and the leading ten covering 0.13%. Participating donors were healthy, HIV-negative adults free of recent acute infections or vaccinations. All the donors were Caucasian adults who lived in Nashville, Tennessee. It was into CD45RA+ naive and CD45RA-negative memory subsets that the CD4+ cells were split. Germline V CDR1 and CDR2: LGHNT, FRNRAP. There are 13 residues in the CDR3. V lost 4 bases to trimming and J lost 3 bases; unmatched junction nucleotides: 1. On this clone: Its antigen remains unidentified.

The chain recombines TRBV12-5 with TRBJ2-7, with 9 bases fitting TRBD1. This TCR derives from a man aged 18 to 29 in good health. Material: naive CD4+ T cells sorted from blood. The subset here: CD45RA+ positively selected. In DNA form, the CDR3 reads TGTGCTAGTGGTTGGGACAGGGTCTACGAGCAGTACTTC. Translating it yields CASGWDRVYEQYF. The variable domain in full, with the rest retrieved from reference TRBV12-5 and TRBJ2-7, is DARVTQTPRHKVTEMGQEVTMRCQPILGHNTVFWYRQTMMQGLELLAYFRNRAPLDDSGMPKDRFSAEMPDATLATLKIQPSEPRDSAVYFCASGWDRVYEQYFGPGTRLTVT.